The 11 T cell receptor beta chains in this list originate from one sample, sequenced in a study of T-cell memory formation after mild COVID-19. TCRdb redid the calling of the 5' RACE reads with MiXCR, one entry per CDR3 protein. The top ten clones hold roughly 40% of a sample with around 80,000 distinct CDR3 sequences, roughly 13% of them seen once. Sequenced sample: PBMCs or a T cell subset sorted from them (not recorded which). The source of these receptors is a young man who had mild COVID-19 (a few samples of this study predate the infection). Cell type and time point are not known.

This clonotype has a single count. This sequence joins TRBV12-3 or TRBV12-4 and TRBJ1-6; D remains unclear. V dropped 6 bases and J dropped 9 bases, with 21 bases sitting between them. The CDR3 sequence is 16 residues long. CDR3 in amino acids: CASSPIWAGPFSPLHF. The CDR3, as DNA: TGTGCCAGCAGCCCCATATGGGCGGGTCCTTTTTCACCCCTCCACTTT.

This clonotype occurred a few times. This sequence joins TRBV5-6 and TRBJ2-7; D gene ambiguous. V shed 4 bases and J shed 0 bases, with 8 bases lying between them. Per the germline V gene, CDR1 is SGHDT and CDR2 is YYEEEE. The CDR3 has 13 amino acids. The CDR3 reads CASSGVDSYEQYV. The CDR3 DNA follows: TGTGCCAGCAGCGGGGTAGACTCCTACGAGCAGTACGTC.

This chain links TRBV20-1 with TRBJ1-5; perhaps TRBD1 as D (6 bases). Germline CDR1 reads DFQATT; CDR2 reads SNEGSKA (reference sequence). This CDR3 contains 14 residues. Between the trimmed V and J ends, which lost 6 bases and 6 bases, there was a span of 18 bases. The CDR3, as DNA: TGCAGTGCCTCATTCGGGACATTGAGTCAGCCCCAGCATTTT. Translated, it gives CSASFGTLSQPQHF.

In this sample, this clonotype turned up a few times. The CDR3 DNA reads as TGTGCCAGCAGGGGGGACAGGAGAAACACCATATATTTT. It specifies CASRGDRRNTIYF. The J gene is TRBJ1-3, the V gene TRBV12-3 or TRBV12-4, with 8 bases fitting TRBD1. The trim removed 6 bases at V and 5 bases at J, leaving 3 bases unmatched. The CDR3 spans 13 residues.

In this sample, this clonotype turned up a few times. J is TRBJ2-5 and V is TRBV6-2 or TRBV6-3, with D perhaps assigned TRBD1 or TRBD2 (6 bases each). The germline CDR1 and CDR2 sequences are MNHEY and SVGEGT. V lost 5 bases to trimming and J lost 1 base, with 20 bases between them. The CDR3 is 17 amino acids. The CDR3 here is CASSHVPGAGRQETQYF. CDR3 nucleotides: TGTGCCAGCAGTCACGTCCCGGGGGCAGGACGCCAAGAGACCCAGTACTTC.

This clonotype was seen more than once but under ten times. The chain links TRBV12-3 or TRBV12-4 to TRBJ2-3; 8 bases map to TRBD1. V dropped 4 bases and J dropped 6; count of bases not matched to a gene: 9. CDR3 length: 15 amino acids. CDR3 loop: CASSSQGAIVDTQYF. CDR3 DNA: TGTGCCAGCAGTTCGCAGGGGGCGATTGTGGATACGCAGTATTTT.

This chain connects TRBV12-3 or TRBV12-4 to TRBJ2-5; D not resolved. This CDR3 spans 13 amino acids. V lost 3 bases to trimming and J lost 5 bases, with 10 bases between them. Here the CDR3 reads CASSFAGLETQYF. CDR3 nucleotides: TGTGCCAGCAGTTTCGCTGGGTTGGAGACCCAGTACTTC.

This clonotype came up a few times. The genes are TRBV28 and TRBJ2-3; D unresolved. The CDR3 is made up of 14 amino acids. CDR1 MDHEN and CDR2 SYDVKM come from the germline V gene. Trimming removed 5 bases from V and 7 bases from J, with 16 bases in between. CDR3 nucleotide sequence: TGTGCCAGCAGTCCTGAGAAGCTAGGGCATACGCAGTATTTT. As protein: CASSPEKLGHTQYF.

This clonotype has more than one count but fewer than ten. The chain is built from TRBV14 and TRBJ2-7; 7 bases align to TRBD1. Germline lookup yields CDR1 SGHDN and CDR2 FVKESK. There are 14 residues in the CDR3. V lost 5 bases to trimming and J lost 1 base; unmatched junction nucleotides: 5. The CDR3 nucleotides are TGTGCCAGCAGCACGACAGGGCTGTCCTACGAGCAGTACGTC. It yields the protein CASSTTGLSYEQYV.

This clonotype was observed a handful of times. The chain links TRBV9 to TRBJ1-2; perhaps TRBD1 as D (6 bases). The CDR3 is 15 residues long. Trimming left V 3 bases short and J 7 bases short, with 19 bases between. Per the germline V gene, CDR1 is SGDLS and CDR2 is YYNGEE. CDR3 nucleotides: TGTGCCAGCAGCGCAGGGACAACTCTACAGCGTGGCTACACCTTC. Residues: CASSAGTTLQRGYTF.

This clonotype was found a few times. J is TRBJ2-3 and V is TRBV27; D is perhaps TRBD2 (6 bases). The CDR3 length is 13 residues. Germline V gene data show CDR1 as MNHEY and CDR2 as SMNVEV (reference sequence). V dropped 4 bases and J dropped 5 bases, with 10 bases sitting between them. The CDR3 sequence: CASSSLARDTQYF. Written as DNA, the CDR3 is TGTGCCAGCAGTTCGCTAGCGAGAGATACGCAGTATTTT.